Each of the 18 T cell receptor beta chains below was sequenced from the same sample in a study of breast tumors, draining lymph nodes, adjacent tissues. Breast cancer patients provided tissue from their axillary draining lymph nodes. Each CDR3 protein gets one entry after TCRdb re-called the multiplex PCR reads with MiXCR. Of 100,000 to 150,000 distinct CDR3 sequences listed, 15% to 20% are singletons. Sequenced material: axillary lymph node tissue. Source of these receptors: a female donor with breast cancer. Some clones in this sample may be carry-over from other donors' samples.

This clonotype was counted many times. This chain connects TRBV5-8 to TRBJ2-1; tentatively, D is TRBD1 or TRBD2 (7 bases each). Germline V lookup: CDR1 SGHTS, CDR2 YDEGEE. This CDR3 spans 14 amino acids. V was trimmed by 5 bases and J by 7 bases, leaving 16 bases between them. The CDR3, as DNA: TGTGCCAGCAGTTGGGAGGGGGCTTTTAATGAGCAGTTCTTC. The encoded protein is CASSWEGAFNEQFF.

Concerning this clonotype: A read error is possible here, since a much larger clone lies one base away. V gene TRBV5-1 combines with J gene TRBJ1-3; TRBD1 is a possible D gene (6 bases). Germline CDR1 reads SGHRS; CDR2 reads YFSETQ. This CDR3 contains 14 residues. CDR3 protein: CASGLAGAGNTIYF. CDR3 nucleotide sequence: TGCGCCAGCGGCTTGGCAGGGGCCGGAAACACCATATATTTT.

This clonotype was seen only a few times. The chain has TRBV29-1 and TRBJ2-7; D assignment may be TRBD1 or TRBD2 (6 bases each). The CDR3 has 13 residues. V shed 5 bases and J shed 5 bases, with 16 bases lying between them. Per the germline V gene, CDR1 is SQVTM and CDR2 is ANQGSEA. The CDR3 bases are TGCAGCGTTAAGGGGGGCAGGGGAGACGAGCAGTACTTC. Residues: CSVKGGRGDEQYF.

In this sample, this clonotype turned up many times. The chain recombines TRBV6-2 or TRBV6-3 with TRBJ2-7, with 7 bases lining up with TRBD1. V gave up 4 bases and J gave up 3 bases; unmatched junction bases: 6. The CDR3 is 14 amino acids. Per the germline V gene, CDR1 is MNHEY and CDR2 is SVGEGT. The CDR3 loop is CASSWMTGNYEQYF. For the CDR3, the DNA is TGTGCCAGCAGTTGGATGACAGGGAACTACGAGCAGTACTTC.

This clonotype was counted many times. The chain recombines TRBV7-9 with TRBJ2-3, with no clear D. The CDR3 runs 13 residues. Germline CDR1 SEHNR, CDR2 FQNEAQ (reference sequence). V lost 4 bases, J lost 4 bases, and 9 bases lay in between. The CDR3 reads CASSSQLADTQYF. CDR3 sequence (DNA): TGTGCCAGCAGCTCCCAGCTGGCAGATACGCAGTATTTT.

This clonotype came up a few times. The chain has TRBV6-2 or TRBV6-3 and TRBJ2-3; D is perhaps TRBD1 (6 bases). Trimming stripped 6 bases from V and 6 bases from J, with 10 bases between. The CDR3 is made up of 12 amino acids. The germline V gene has CDR1 MNHEY and CDR2 SVGEGT. CDR3 in amino acids: CASRKGDDTQYF. The CDR3 nucleotides are TGTGCCAGCAGGAAGGGGGACGATACGCAGTATTTT.

This clonotype was seen ten or more times. The chain recombines TRBV5-6 with TRBJ1-3; TRBD1 matches at 8 bases. The germline V gene encodes CDR1 SGHDT and CDR2 YYEEEE. The V gene end was trimmed by 0 bases and the J gene end by 8 bases; junction bases not matched to a gene: 7. The CDR3 runs 15 residues. The CDR3 DNA reads as TGTGCCAGCAGCTTGGCCGCGACAGGGGTGCACACCATATATTTT. Translating it yields CASSLAATGVHTIYF. The entire variable domain, with the rest obtained from reference TRBV5-6 and TRBJ1-3, is as follows: DAGVTQSPTHLIKTRGQQVTLRCSPKSGHDTVSWYQQALGQGPQFIFQYYEEEERQRGNFPDRFSGHQFPNYSSELNVNALLLGDSALYLCASSLAATGVHTIYFGEGSWLTVV.

At least ten counts were recorded for this clonotype. A junction boundary mismatches the germline segment, possibly from a read error. The chain combines TRBV7-7 with TRBJ2-3; D may be TRBD2 (5 bases). Germline V gene sequence: CDR1 SSHAT, CDR2 FNYEAQ (reference sequence). The CDR3 is made up of 14 amino acids. CDR3 residues: CASSFRGRTDTQYF. The DNA for the CDR3 is TGTGCTAGCAGCTTTAGAGGGCGCACAGATACGCAGTATTTT.

As to this clonotype: At one end the junction does not follow the germline gene, possibly because of a read error. This sequence joins TRBV7-3 and TRBJ1-6; TRBD1 matches at 7 bases. Looked up from germline, CDR1 is SGHTA and CDR2 is FQGTGA. This CDR3 has 16 amino acids. The CDR3 DNA follows: TGTGTCAGCCAAGCCATTACCGGGACAGCACATTCACCCCTCCACTTT. Translation: CVSQAITGTAHSPLHF.

This clonotype appeared a few times. A read error may produce the germline difference seen at one junction end. J is TRBJ2-4 and V is TRBV4-1; 8 bases line up with TRBD2. Germline CDR1 is MGHRA and CDR2 is YSYEKL. The CDR3 consists of 12 residues. The CDR3: CASSQGGLAFHF. CDR3 sequence (DNA): TGCGCCAGCAGCCAAGGAGGACTAGCCTTTCACTTC.

Concerning this clonotype itself: This sequence may be a read error, since a much larger clone differs from it by one base. This chain uses TRBV6-1 with TRBJ1-5; a possible D gene is TRBD1 (5 bases). This CDR3 is built from 16 residues. In germline, CDR1 is MNHNS, CDR2 SASEGT. The CDR3 here is CASRNRDAYSNQPQRF. The CDR3 DNA sequence: TGTGCCAGCAGGAACCGGGACGCGTATAGCAATCAGCCCCAGCGTTTT.

As concerns this clonotype: Since a much larger clone is just one base distant, this may be a read error. The CDR3 region is CASSQTGLVNEQYF. The CDR3 coding sequence is TGTGCCAGCAGCCAAACAGGTTTGGTCAACGAGCAGTACTTC. The chain combines TRBV7-9 with TRBJ2-7; D perhaps matches TRBD1 (5 bases). V was trimmed by 5 bases and J by 5 bases, leaving 16 bases between them. CDR3 length: 14 amino acids. The germline V gene has CDR1 SEHNR and CDR2 FQNEAQ (reference sequence).

This clonotype was recorded many times. This rearrangement joins TRBV9 to TRBJ2-7, with D tentatively TRBD1 (5 bases). Trimming took off 0 bases at V and 2 bases at J, with 9 bases between the two ends. The germline V gene encodes CDR1 SGDLS and CDR2 YYNGEE. This CDR3 has 14 amino acids. The CDR3 spells CASSVGRTPYEQYF. The CDR3 DNA follows: TGTGCCAGCAGCGTAGGACGGACACCCTACGAGCAGTACTTC.

This clonotype was counted between two and nine times. Compared with germline, one end of the junction differs, possibly owing to a read error. This chain links TRBV4-2 with TRBJ1-2; D is undetermined. This CDR3 has 16 residues. Per germline, CDR1 LGHNA and CDR2 YNFKEQ. CDR3 nucleotide sequence: TGTGCCAGCAGCCAAGAAAGGGCCTTAAGGTCCTATGGCTACGCCTTC. Translating it yields CASSQERALRSYGYAF.

Concerning this clonotype itself: A read error may account for a junction end that differs from germline. J is TRBJ2-4 and V is TRBV7-8, with 7 nucleotides matching TRBD1. The CDR3 is 15 residues long. Germline V gives CDR1 SGHVS, CDR2 FQNEAQ. CDR3 sequence (DNA): TGTGCCAGCAGCCCCCCCCGGGACAGCAAAAACATTCAGGACTTC. It specifies CASSPPRDSKNIQDF.

The genes are TRBV6-1 and TRBJ1-5; D is possibly TRBD1 (5 bases). Between the trimmed V and J ends, which lost 3 bases and 0 bases, there was a span of 12 bases. Germline V CDR1 and CDR2: MNHNS, SASEGT. CDR3 size: 16 residues. The CDR3 DNA sequence: TGTGCCAGCAGTGATCATGGGGCTGATAGCAATCAGCCCCAGCATTTT. Translation gives CASSDHGADSNQPQHF.

Worth noting for this clonotype: A much bigger clone sits one base away, suggesting this may be a read error. In this CDR3 the conserved last residue, phenylalanine or tryptophan, is missing, so a read error is likely. The rearrangement uses TRBV6-5 and TRBJ2-7, with D possibly matching TRBD1 (5 bases). Trimming shortened V by 5 bases and J by 2 bases, and 10 bases separated the two germline ends. From germline, CDR1 is MNHEY and CDR2 SVGAGI. This CDR3 is 13 amino acids long. The DNA for the CDR3 is TGTGCCAGCAGTACCGGACATCCCTACGAGCAGTACCTC. Protein: CASSTGHPYEQYL.

In its sample, this clonotype was seen many times. The chain links TRBV27 to TRBJ2-7; 8 positions agree with TRBD1. In germline, CDR1 is MNHEY, CDR2 SMNVEV (reference sequence). The CDR3 sequence is 15 residues long. After removal of 5 bases from V and 2 bases from J, the junction contained 8 bases not matched to a gene. CDR3 sequence: CASSRAGQGPYEQYF. The CDR3 DNA is TGTGCCAGCAGTAGAGCTGGACAGGGACCCTACGAGCAGTACTTC.